The present T cell receptor beta chain was sequenced within a study of blood T cell repertoires in COVID-19. Looking at the study overall: The United States, Italy and Spain were the sources of the acute and convalescent COVID-19 samples. Sources were T cells, B-cell-depleted T cells, or PBMCs; the material itself was cDNA or gDNA.

The germline CDR1 and CDR2 sequences are MNHEY and SVGEGT. The CDR3 runs 16 residues. With V trimmed by 4 bases and J by 1 base, 8 bases remained unmatched. Original processing notes: Scientists estimated how many nucleated cells there were by amplifying reference gene primers. The table came from immunoSEQ multiplex PCR; TCRdb's copy has only in-frame clones and leaves some out. D and trimming were read from the DNA, whereas the V and J calls and clone size are those reported in that table. The data contain 110,000 to 150,000 clones, approximately 80% of them singletons. This chain joins TRBV6-2 or TRBV6-3 and TRBJ1-1; 8 nucleotides line up with TRBD1. What was sequenced was peripheral blood. The receptor was derived from an older man who had recovered from COVID-19. The chain's CDR3 is CASSLPTGDENTEAFF. Written as DNA, the CDR3 is TGTGCCAGCAGTTTGCCGACAGGGGATGAGAACACTGAAGCTTTCTTT.